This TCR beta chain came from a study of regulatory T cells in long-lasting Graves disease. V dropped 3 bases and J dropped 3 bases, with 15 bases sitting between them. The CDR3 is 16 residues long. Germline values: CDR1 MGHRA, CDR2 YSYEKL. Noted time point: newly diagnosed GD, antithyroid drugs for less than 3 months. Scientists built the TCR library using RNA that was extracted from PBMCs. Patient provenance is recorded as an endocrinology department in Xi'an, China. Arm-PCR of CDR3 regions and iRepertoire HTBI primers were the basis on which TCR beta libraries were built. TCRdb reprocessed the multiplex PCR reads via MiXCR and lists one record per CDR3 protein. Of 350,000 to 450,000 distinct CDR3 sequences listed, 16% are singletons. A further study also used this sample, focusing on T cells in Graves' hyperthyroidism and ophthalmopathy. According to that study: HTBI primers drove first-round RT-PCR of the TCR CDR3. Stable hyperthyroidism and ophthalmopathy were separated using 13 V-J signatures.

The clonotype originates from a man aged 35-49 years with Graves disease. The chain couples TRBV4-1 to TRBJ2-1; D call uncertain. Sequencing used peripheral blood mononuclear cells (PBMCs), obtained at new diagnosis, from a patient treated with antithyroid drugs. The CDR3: CASSHNPVRYYNEQFF. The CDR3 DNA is TGCGCCAGCAGCCATAACCCGGTCCGGTACTACAATGAGCAGTTCTTC.